The rows below give T cell receptor beta chains drawn from one sample of a study of cytomegalovirus exposure and HLA in healthy donors. Repertoires were generated with immunoSEQ multiplex PCR, while TCRdb's copy carries only in-frame clones and drops some. The sample comprises roughly 110,000 clones, roughly 80% of which are singletons, and over 2% rests with the top ten. The sequenced sample was PBMCs. These receptors all stem from a man aged 35-49 years in good health and CMV-seronegative. The CDR3 runs from the conserved cysteine through the conserved F or W. The order of the fields is CDR3 protein, CDR3 DNA, J gene, D gene, V gene, clone size. D genes are given only for firm matches. Only some rows state a clone size, as once, few, many or a class for expanded clones.

CASSASSEYNEQFF	TGTGCCAGCAGCGCGTCTAGCGAGTACAATGAGCAGTTCTTC	TRBJ2-1	-	TRBV7-9	-
CASSPGGRGYTEAFF	TGCGCCAGCAGCCCCGGTGGCAGGGGCTACACTGAAGCTTTCTTT	TRBJ1-1	-	TRBV10-1	-
CASSYGQSGDTQYF	TGTGCCAGCAGTTACGGACAGAGCGGAGATACGCAGTATTTT	TRBJ2-3	-	TRBV5-5	once
CASRTGQLTEAFF	TGTGCCAGCAGAACGGGACAGCTCACTGAAGCTTTCTTT	TRBJ1-1	TRBD1	TRBV6-5	-
CASTLAGEGNTIYF	TGTGCCAGCACCTTGGCGGGGGAGGGAAACACCATATATTTT	TRBJ1-3	-	TRBV7-9	-
CASSLSGNSYEQYF	TGTGCCAGCAGCTTAAGCGGCAACTCCTACGAGCAGTACTTC	TRBJ2-7	-	TRBV11-2	-
CASAQAGTGGGYGYTF	TGTGCCAGTGCCCAGGCCGGGACAGGGGGTGGCTATGGCTACACCTTC	TRBJ1-2	TRBD1	TRBV19	-
CASSNAGFQETQYF	TGTGCCAGCAGTAACGCAGGCTTCCAAGAGACCCAGTACTTC	TRBJ2-5	-	TRBV27	-
CASSLDAQGPISGNTIYF	TGCGCCAGCAGCTTGGACGCACAGGGGCCCATCTCTGGAAACACCATATATTTT	TRBJ1-3	TRBD1	TRBV5-1	-
CASTSGGPSTDTQYF	TGCGCCAGCACCTCCGGGGGACCTAGCACAGATACGCAGTATTTT	TRBJ2-3	-	TRBV5-1	-
CASSDLDRGNEQYF	TGTGCCAGCAGTGACTTGGACAGGGGAAACGAGCAGTACTTC	TRBJ2-7	TRBD1	TRBV25-1	-
CASSEVGRMNYGYTF	TGTGCCAGCAGTGAAGTGGGCAGGATGAACTATGGCTACACCTTC	TRBJ1-2	-	TRBV6-1	-
CASSPEQVSFTPQHF	TGTGCCAGCAGCCCAGAACAGGTTTCTTTTACGCCCCAGCATTTT	TRBJ1-5	-	TRBV4-2	-
CASSEKDRPNSPLHF	TGTGCCAGCAGTGAAAAAGACAGACCTAATTCACCCCTCCACTTT	TRBJ1-6	-	TRBV6-1	few
CASSLMGQGHYEQYF	TGCGCCAGCAGCTTGATGGGACAGGGACACTACGAGCAGTACTTC	TRBJ2-7	TRBD1	TRBV5-1	few
CASSYNSGLVTDTQYF	TGTGCCAGCAGTTACAATTCGGGACTAGTGACAGATACGCAGTATTTT	TRBJ2-3	TRBD2	TRBV6-5	-
CASSPTAGNYEQYF	TGTGCCAGCAGCCCAACAGCCGGGAACTACGAGCAGTACTTC	TRBJ2-7	-	TRBV7-2	-